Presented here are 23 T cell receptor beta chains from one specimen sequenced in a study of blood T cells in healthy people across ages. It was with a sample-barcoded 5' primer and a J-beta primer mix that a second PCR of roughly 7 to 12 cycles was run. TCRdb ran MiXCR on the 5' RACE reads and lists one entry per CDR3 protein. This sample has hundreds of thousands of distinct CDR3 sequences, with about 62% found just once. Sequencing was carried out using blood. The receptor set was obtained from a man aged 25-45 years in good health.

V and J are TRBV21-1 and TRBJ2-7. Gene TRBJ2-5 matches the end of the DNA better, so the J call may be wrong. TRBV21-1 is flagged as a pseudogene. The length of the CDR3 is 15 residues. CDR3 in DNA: TGTGCCAGCAGCAAAGGTGAAGCCACGAAGGAGACCCAGTACTTC. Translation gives CASSKGEATKETQYF.

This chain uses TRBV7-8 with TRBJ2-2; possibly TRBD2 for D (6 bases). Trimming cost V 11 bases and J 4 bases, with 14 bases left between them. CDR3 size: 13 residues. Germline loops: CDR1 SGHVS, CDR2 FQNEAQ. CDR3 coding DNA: TGTGCCGGTACGGGGACTGCCACCGGGGAGCTGTTTTTT. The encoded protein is CAGTGTATGELFF.

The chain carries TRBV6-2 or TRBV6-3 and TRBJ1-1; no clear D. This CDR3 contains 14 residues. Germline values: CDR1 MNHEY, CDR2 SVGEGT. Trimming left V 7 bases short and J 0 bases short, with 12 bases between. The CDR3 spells CASTLGPMNTEAFF. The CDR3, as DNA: TGTGCCAGCACATTAGGACCCATGAACACTGAAGCTTTCTTT.

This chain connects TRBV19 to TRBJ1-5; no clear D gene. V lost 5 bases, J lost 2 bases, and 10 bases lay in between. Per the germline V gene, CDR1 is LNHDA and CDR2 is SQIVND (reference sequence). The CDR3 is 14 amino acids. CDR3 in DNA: TGTGCCAGTAGTTTAAGGAGGGGCAATCAGCCCCAGCATTTT. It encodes CASSLRRGNQPQHF.

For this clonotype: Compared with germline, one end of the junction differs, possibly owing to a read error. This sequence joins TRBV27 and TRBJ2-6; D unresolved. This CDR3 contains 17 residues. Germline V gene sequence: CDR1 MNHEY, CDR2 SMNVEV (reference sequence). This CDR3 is CVSSSLQTHSGANVLTF. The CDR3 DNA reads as TGTGTCAGCAGTTCACTACAGACACACTCTGGGGCCAACGTCCTGACTTTC. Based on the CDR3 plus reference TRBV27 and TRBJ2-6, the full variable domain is EAQVTQNPRYLITVTGKKLTVTCSQNMNHEYMSWYRQDPGLGLRQIYYSMNVEVTDKGDVPEGYKVSRKEKRNFPLILESPSPNQTSLYFCVSSSLQTHSGANVLTFGAGSRLTVL.

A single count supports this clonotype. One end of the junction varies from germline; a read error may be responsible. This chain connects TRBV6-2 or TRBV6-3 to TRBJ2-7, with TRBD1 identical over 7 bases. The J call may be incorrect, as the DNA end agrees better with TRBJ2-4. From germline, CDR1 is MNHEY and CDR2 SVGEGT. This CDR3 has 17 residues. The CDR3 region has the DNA TGTGCCAGCAGGCACCGACCCGGGACAGAGGGCAAAAGCATTCAGTACTTC. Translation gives CASRHRPGTEGKSIQYF.

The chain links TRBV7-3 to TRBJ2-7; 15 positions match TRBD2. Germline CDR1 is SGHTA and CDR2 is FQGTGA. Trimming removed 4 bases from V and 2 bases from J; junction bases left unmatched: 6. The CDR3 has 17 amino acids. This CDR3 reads CASSSLGLAGGAYEQYF. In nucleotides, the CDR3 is TGTGCCAGCAGCTCCTTGGGACTAGCGGGGGGCGCCTACGAGCAGTACTTC.

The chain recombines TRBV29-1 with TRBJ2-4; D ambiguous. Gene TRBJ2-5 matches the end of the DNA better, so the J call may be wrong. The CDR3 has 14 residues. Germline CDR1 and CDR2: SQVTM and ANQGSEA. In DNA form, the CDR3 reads TGCAGCGTTGGCCAACGCTCAATTGAGGAGACCCAGTACTTC. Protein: CSVGQRSIEETQYF.

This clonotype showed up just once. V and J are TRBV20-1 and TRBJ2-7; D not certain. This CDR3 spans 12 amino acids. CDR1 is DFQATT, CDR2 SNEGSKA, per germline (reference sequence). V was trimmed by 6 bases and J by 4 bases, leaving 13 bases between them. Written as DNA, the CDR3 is TGCAGTGCAAATCCCCAACAGTACGAGCAGTACTTC. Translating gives CSANPQQYEQYF.

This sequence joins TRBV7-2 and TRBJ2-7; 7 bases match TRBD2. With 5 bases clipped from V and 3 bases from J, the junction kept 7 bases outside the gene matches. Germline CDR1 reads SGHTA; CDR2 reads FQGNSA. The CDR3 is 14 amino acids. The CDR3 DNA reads TGTGCCAGCAGCCCAGGACTAGTGGGCTACGAGCAGTACTTC. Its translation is CASSPGLVGYEQYF.

This chain's CDR3 is CSAREDRGPYGYTF. The CDR3 bases are TGCAGTGCTAGAGAAGACAGGGGCCCCTATGGCTACACCTTC. The chain is built from TRBV20-1 and TRBJ1-2; the match to TRBD1 covers 8 bases. CDR1 and CDR2 from the germline V gene are DFQATT and SNEGSKA (reference sequence). CDR3 size: 14 residues. J gave up 4 bases and V 0 bases, and 4 bases lay outside the gene matches.

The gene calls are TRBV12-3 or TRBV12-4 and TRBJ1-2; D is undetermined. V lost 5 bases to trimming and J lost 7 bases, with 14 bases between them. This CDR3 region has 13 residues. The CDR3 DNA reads TGTGCCAGCAGTCTTGACGGAGTCCTTGGCTACACCTTC. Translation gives CASSLDGVLGYTF.

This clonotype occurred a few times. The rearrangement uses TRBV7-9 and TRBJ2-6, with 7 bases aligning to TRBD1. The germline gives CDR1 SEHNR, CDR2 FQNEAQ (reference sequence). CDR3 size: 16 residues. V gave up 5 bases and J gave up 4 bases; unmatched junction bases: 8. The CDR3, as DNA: TGTGCCAGCAGCGCGACACAGGGGATCGGGGCCAACGTCCTGACTTTC. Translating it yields CASSATQGIGANVLTF. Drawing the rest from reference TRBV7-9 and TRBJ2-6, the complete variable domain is DTGVSQNPRHKITKRGQNVTFRCDPISEHNRLYWYRQTLGQGPEFLTYFQNEAQLEKSRLLSDRFSAERPKGSFSTLEIQRTEQGDSAMYLCASSATQGIGANVLTFGAGSRLTVL.

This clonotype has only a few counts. For the CDR3, the DNA is TGTGCCAGCAGCTTAGTTTTGCGGGGGCCGGGGAATGAGCAGTTCTTC. As protein: CASSLVLRGPGNEQFF. The rearrangement joins TRBV7-9 to TRBJ2-1; possibly TRBD2 for D (7 bases). In germline, CDR1 is SEHNR, CDR2 FQNEAQ (reference sequence). The V gene lost 1 base and the J gene lost 7 bases, with 17 bases spanning the gap. There are 16 residues in the CDR3.

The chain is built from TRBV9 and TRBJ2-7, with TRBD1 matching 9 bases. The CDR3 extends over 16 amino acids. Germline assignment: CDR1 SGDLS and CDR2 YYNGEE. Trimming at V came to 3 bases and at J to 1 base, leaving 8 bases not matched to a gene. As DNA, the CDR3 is TGTGCCAGCAGCGCAGGGACGGGACAGGGTTCCTACGAGCAGTACTTC. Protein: CASSAGTGQGSYEQYF. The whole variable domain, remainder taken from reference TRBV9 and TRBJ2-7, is DSGVTQTPKHLITATGQRVTLRCSPRSGDLSVYWYQQSLDQGLQFLIQYYNGEERAKGNILERFSAQQFPDLHSELNLSSLELGDSALYFCASSAGTGQGSYEQYFGPGTRLTVT.

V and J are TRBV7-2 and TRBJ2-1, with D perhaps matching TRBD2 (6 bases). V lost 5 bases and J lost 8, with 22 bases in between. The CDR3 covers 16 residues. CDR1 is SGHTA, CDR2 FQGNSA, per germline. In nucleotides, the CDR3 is TGTGCCAGCAGCACACCGGGCCAGGGAGGAATCGATGAGCAGTTCTTC. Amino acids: CASSTPGQGGIDEQFF.

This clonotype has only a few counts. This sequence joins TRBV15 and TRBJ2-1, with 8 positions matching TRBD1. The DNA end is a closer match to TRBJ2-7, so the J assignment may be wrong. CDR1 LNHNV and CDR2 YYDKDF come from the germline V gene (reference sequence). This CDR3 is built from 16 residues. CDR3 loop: CATSRDLPQTGDEQYF. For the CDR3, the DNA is TGTGCCACCAGCAGAGATCTTCCCCAGACAGGGGACGAGCAGTACTTC.

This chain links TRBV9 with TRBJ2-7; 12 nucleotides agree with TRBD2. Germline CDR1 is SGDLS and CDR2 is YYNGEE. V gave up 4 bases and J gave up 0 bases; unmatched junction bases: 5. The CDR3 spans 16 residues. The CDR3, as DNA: TGTGCCAGCAGCACCCAGACTAGCGGGAGCTCCTACGAGCAGTACTTC. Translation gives CASSTQTSGSSYEQYF.

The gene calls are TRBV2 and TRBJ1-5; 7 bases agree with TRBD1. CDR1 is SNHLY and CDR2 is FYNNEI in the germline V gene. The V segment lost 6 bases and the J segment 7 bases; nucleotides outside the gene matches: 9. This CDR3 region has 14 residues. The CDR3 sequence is CASSRGGGGQPQHF. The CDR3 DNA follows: TGTGCCAGCAGCAGGGGGGGGGGAGGACAGCCCCAGCATTTT.

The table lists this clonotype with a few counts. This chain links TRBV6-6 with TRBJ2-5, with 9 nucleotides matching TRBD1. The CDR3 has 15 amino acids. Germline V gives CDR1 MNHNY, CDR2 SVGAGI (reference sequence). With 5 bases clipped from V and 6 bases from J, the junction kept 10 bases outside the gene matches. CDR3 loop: CASSARQGGSQTQYF. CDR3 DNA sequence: TGTGCCAGCAGTGCGAGACAGGGGGGGAGTCAGACCCAGTACTTC.

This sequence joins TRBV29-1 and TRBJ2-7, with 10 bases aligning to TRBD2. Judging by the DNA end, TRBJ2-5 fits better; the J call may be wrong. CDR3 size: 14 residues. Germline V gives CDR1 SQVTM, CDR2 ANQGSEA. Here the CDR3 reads CSAVAGGFHETQYF. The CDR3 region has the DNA TGCAGCGCCGTAGCGGGGGGCTTTCATGAGACCCAGTACTTC.

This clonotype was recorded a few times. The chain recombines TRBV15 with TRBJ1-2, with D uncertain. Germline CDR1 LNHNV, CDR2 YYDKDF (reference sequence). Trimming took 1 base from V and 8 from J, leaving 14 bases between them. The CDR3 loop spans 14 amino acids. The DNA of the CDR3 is TGTGCCACCAGCAGAGCCGCACGGGGAAGGGGCTACACCTTC. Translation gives CATSRAARGRGYTF.

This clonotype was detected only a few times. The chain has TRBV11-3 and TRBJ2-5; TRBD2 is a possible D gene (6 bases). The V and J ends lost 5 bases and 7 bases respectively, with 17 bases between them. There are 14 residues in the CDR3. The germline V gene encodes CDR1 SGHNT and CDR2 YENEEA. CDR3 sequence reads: CASSHGVQEGTQYF. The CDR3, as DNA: TGTGCCAGCAGCCACGGCGTCCAGGAGGGGACCCAGTACTTC.